Listed here are 13 T cell receptor beta chains from one sample, sequenced in a study of blood T cell repertoires in COVID-19. The table came from immunoSEQ multiplex PCR; TCRdb's copy has only in-frame clones and leaves some out. This table has 160,000 or so clones, around 92% appearing once. The sequencing input was peripheral blood. The receptors were gathered from a man aged 60 to 69 with acute or convalescent COVID-19.

This clone was observed a few times. The chain links TRBV24-1 to TRBJ1-5, with 7 positions matching TRBD1. This CDR3 is built from 12 residues. Germline V gives CDR1 KGHDR, CDR2 SFDVKD. V gave up 5 bases and J gave up 9 bases; unmatched junction bases: 3. CDR3 bases: TGTGCCACCAGTGGACAGGGTTCGCCCCAGCATTTT. Encoded protein: CATSGQGSPQHF.

The rearrangement uses TRBV24-1 and TRBJ2-3; maybe TRBD2 (5 bases). The CDR3 length is 16 residues. Germline V CDR1 and CDR2: KGHDR, SFDVKD. Trimming stripped 5 bases from V and 7 bases from J, with 21 bases between. The DNA for the CDR3 is TGTGCCACCAGTGCCCCGGACTGGGTGACCTCAAATACGCAGTATTTT. The encoded protein is CATSAPDWVTSNTQYF.

The rearrangement joins TRBV5-1 to TRBJ1-4, with TRBD1 as a possible D gene (5 bases). The CDR3 loop spans 15 amino acids. In germline, CDR1 is SGHRS, CDR2 YFSETQ. V dropped 5 bases and J dropped 8 bases, with 19 bases sitting between them. The CDR3 region has the DNA TGCGCCAGCAGGCGCGGGGGGGAGAGTCGGGAAAAACTGTTTTTT. Translating gives CASRRGGESREKLFF.

This CDR3 reads CASSLTGGRDGYTF. Here the CDR3 DNA reads TGCGCCAGCAGCTTGACAGGGGGCAGGGATGGCTACACCTTC. This chain uses TRBV5-1 with TRBJ1-2, with 9 bases lining up with TRBD1. The CDR3 has 14 residues. V lost 1 base to trimming and J lost 6 bases; unmatched junction nucleotides: 4. Germline V gene sequence: CDR1 SGHRS, CDR2 YFSETQ.

The CDR3 sequence: CASTSFRQKETQYF. In nucleotides, the CDR3 is TGTGCCAGCACCTCTTTTCGACAGAAAGAGACCCAGTACTTC. The chain joins TRBV2 to TRBJ2-5; D is perhaps TRBD1 (5 bases). Germline V gives CDR1 SNHLY, CDR2 FYNNEI. V was shortened by 7 bases and J by 3 bases, with 15 bases between the two germline ends. This CDR3 is built from 14 residues.

V and J are TRBV6-5 and TRBJ2-7; 8 nucleotides match TRBD1. The CDR3 sequence is 15 residues long. Germline V gives CDR1 MNHEY, CDR2 SVGAGI. V trimming: 6 bases; J trimming: 6 bases; junction bases outside the gene matches: 13. Here the CDR3 reads CASSLAWQGAGEQYF. In DNA form, the CDR3 reads TGTGCCAGCAGCCTGGCGTGGCAGGGGGCGGGCGAGCAGTACTTC.

The chain is built from TRBV10-3 and TRBJ2-7; TRBD2 is a possible D gene (7 bases). The germline V and J ends were trimmed by 2 bases and 6 bases, with 23 bases remaining between them. This CDR3 comprises 17 residues. Germline assignment: CDR1 ENHRY and CDR2 SYGVKD. The CDR3 DNA reads as TGTGCCATCAGTGAGACAACGGGGGGCCCAAAGCCCGGCGAGCAGTACTTC. This encodes CAISETTGGPKPGEQYF.

Comment on this clone: Other DNA sequences of this sample code for an identical CDR3. V is TRBV29-1 and J is TRBJ2-1; the match to TRBD2 covers 13 bases. The V gene end was trimmed by 6 bases and the J gene end by 7 bases; junction bases not matched to a gene: 3. The V gene's germline CDR1 is SQVTM and CDR2 ANQGSEA. The CDR3 length is 13 residues. CDR3 region: CSVTSGGFNEQFF. In nucleotides, the CDR3 is TGCAGCGTGACTAGCGGGGGGTTTAATGAGCAGTTCTTC.

The chain uses TRBV5-1 and TRBJ1-1; TRBD1 might be the D (6 bases). Germline V gene data show CDR1 as SGHRS and CDR2 as YFSETQ. Deletions cut 1 base from V and 3 bases from J, with 25 bases between. This CDR3 contains 19 residues. Here the CDR3 DNA reads TGCGCCAGCAGCTTGTCATTTTCCCGGGGAGGGGGAGCGGACACTGAAGCTTTCTTT. Translated: CASSLSFSRGGGADTEAFF. Variable domain in full (rest from reference TRBV5-1 and TRBJ1-1): KAGVTQTPRYLIKTRGQQVTLSCSPISGHRSVSWYQQTPGQGLQFLFEYFSETQRNKGNFPGRFSGRQFSNSRSEMNVSTLELGDSALYLCASSLSFSRGGGADTEAFFGQGTRLTVV.

V and J are TRBV13 and TRBJ2-1, with D possibly TRBD1 on 7 matching bases. The CDR3 is made up of 15 amino acids. From germline, CDR1 is PRHDT and CDR2 FYEKMQ (reference sequence). The V and J ends lost 3 bases and 7 bases respectively, with 16 bases between them. CDR3 sequence reads: CASSFSTTGRNEQFF. The CDR3 nucleotides read TGTGCCAGCAGCTTTTCAACGACAGGGAGGAATGAGCAGTTCTTC.

Concerning this clone itself: The sample has other DNA sequences that encode this CDR3 too. The V call is TRBV30, the J call TRBJ1-5; 7 nucleotides match TRBD1. Germline-derived CDR1 and CDR2 are GTSNPN and SVGIG (reference sequence). J lost 7 bases, V lost 0 bases, and 3 bases had no gene match. The CDR3 contains 13 residues. The CDR3 DNA reads TGTGCCTGGAGTGTACGAGGGGGCCAGCCCCAGCATTTT. This translates into CAWSVRGGQPQHF.

This rearrangement joins TRBV10-1 to TRBJ1-2; D may be TRBD1 (5 bases). This CDR3 has 20 residues. Germline V CDR1 and CDR2: WNHNN, SYGVQD (reference sequence). V was shortened by 4 bases and J by 0 bases, with 27 bases between the two germline ends. Written as DNA, the CDR3 is TGCGCCAGCAGTGTCGCCGGGGGAGCCCATAAACCCTTATCTAACTATGGCTACACCTTC. Residues: CASSVAGGAHKPLSNYGYTF.

V and J are TRBV3-1 (or the pseudogene TRBV3-2) and TRBJ1-6, with unresolved D. Germline V gene lookup returns CDR1 LGHDT and CDR2 YNNKEL (reference sequence). CDR3 size: 15 residues. Between the trimmed V and J ends, which lost 0 bases and 8 bases, there was a span of 11 bases. CDR3 sequence (DNA): TGTGCCAGCAGCCAAGATTTGCAGAGGGATTCACCCCTCCACTTT. This encodes CASSQDLQRDSPLHF.